This entry lists 15 T cell receptor beta chains sequenced from one sample in a study of identical twins. Via MiXCR, TCRdb re-called the 5' RACE reads, giving one row per CDR3 protein. The table records more than 650,000 distinct CDR3 sequences, around 5.7% of them present only once. Input material: naive T cells sorted from blood. The source of these receptors is a man between 18 and 29 years old in good health.

This clonotype was seen repeatedly, ten times or more. The chain recombines TRBV3-1 with TRBJ2-3, with D uncertain. Germline assignment: CDR1 LGHDT and CDR2 YNNKEL (reference sequence). This CDR3 is built from 15 residues. V was shortened by 6 bases and J by 0 bases, with 13 bases between the two germline ends. The CDR3, as DNA: TGTGCCAGCAGGAACAGCGACGGGAGCACAGATACGCAGTATTTT. This sequence encodes CASRNSDGSTDTQYF.

This clonotype was seen a handful of times. The chain is built from TRBV20-1 and TRBJ2-3; D is possibly TRBD2 (6 bases). The CDR3 is made up of 14 amino acids. The V gene lost 8 bases and the J gene lost 2 bases, with 17 bases spanning the gap. Germline V lookup: CDR1 DFQATT, CDR2 SNEGSKA (reference sequence). CDR3 in amino acids: CSSSGSPNTDTQYF. CDR3 in DNA: TGCAGTTCGTCCGGGAGTCCCAACACAGATACGCAGTATTTT.

The sample holds many counts of this clonotype. The rearrangement links TRBV12-3 or TRBV12-4 to TRBJ2-2; D is unresolved. CDR3 length equals 16 residues. V was pared by 7 bases and J by 7 bases, with 22 bases between. CDR3 in DNA: TGTGCCAGCACCCCCTCGGCCGCGAGCGTCAGCGGGGAGCTGTTTTTT. Protein product: CASTPSAASVSGELFF.

This clonotype was counted only a few times. This chain connects TRBV6-1 to TRBJ2-5; perhaps D is TRBD1 or TRBD2 (5 bases each). CDR1 and CDR2 from the germline V gene are MNHNS and SASEGT. The CDR3 loop spans 14 amino acids. V was clipped by 1 base and J by 3 bases, with 9 bases between them. As DNA, the CDR3 is TGTGCCAGCAGTGAAGGTTGGGGGAAAGAGACCCAGTACTTC. Amino acid sequence: CASSEGWGKETQYF.

This clonotype was found many times. V usage is TRBV24-1 and J usage is TRBJ2-1, with a tentative D call TRBD1 (7 bases). Germline V gene lookup returns CDR1 KGHDR and CDR2 SFDVKD. With 5 bases removed from V and 7 bases from J, the gap between germline ends came to 11 bases. The CDR3 runs to 13 residues. The CDR3 sequence is CATSGAGGNEQFF. The DNA for the CDR3 is TGTGCCACCAGTGGGGCAGGGGGGAATGAGCAGTTCTTC.

This clonotype has a count of ten or more. The chain uses TRBV10-3 and TRBJ2-7; D is undetermined. The V gene's germline CDR1 is ENHRY and CDR2 SYGVKD. V lost 0 bases to trimming and J lost 2 bases, with 8 bases between them. This CDR3 comprises 14 residues. The CDR3 bases are TGTGCCATCAGTGAGTCAGCCAACCCCTACGAGCAGTACTTC. Translated, it gives CAISESANPYEQYF.

The CDR3 spells CASRLAGRYNEQFF. The CDR3 DNA sequence: TGTGCCAGCCGCCTAGCGGGTCGCTACAATGAGCAGTTCTTC. The chain uses TRBV3-1 and TRBJ2-1, with 8 bases that match TRBD2. Trimming took 8 bases from V and 3 from J; bases not matched to a gene: 6. Per germline, CDR1 LGHDT and CDR2 YNNKEL (reference sequence). The CDR3 runs 14 residues.

The V gene is TRBV24-1, the J gene TRBJ2-3; the D gene is possibly TRBD2 (6 bases). V lost 9 bases, J lost 8 bases, and 20 bases lay in between. CDR3 length: 14 amino acids. Germline V lookup: CDR1 KGHDR, CDR2 SFDVKD. CDR3 sequence reads: CATGDWRSEGTQYF. CDR3 sequence (DNA): TGTGCCACCGGGGACTGGCGGTCCGAGGGTACGCAGTATTTT.

The rearrangement joins TRBV7-2 to TRBJ1-4, with 7 bases that match TRBD1. There are 13 residues in the CDR3. Germline CDR1 SGHTA, CDR2 FQGNSA. V lost 5 bases to trimming and J lost 7 bases; unmatched junction nucleotides: 4. The CDR3 spells CASSIGQVEKLFF. The CDR3 coding sequence is TGTGCCAGCAGCATAGGACAGGTTGAAAAACTGTTTTTT.

This clonotype was seen ten or more times. The chain is built from TRBV7-2 and TRBJ2-1, with no clear D. V dropped 1 base and J dropped 6 bases, with 7 bases sitting between them. CDR1 is SGHTA, CDR2 FQGNSA, per germline. This CDR3 region has 13 residues. The DNA of the CDR3 is TGTGCCAGCAGCTTAGGCCCAGCCAATGAGCAGTTCTTC. Its translation is CASSLGPANEQFF.

This clonotype was seen at least ten times. CDR3 sequence: CASSRKGREFPYNEQFF. The DNA for the CDR3 is TGTGCCAGCAGCCGAAAGGGGCGGGAGTTCCCCTACAATGAGCAGTTCTTC. The chain is built from TRBV27 and TRBJ2-1; 7 bases are shared with TRBD2. Germline assignment: CDR1 MNHEY and CDR2 SMNVEV (reference sequence). V was clipped by 6 bases and J by 2 bases; unmatched bases: 13. This CDR3 has 17 residues.

The J gene is TRBJ2-7, the V gene TRBV3-1; D is uncertain. Trimming left V 0 bases short and J 4 bases short, with 13 bases between. The CDR3 is 15 residues long. CDR1 and CDR2 (germline): LGHDT, YNNKEL (reference sequence). Here the CDR3 reads CASSQELIGGYEQYF. CDR3 sequence (DNA): TGTGCCAGCAGCCAAGAACTCATCGGTGGGTACGAGCAGTACTTC.

The chain couples TRBV7-9 to TRBJ2-1, with no clear D. Germline V gives CDR1 SEHNR, CDR2 FQNEAQ (reference sequence). The V gene lost 4 bases and the J gene lost 6 bases, with 7 bases spanning the gap. The CDR3 loop spans 12 amino acids. Written as DNA, the CDR3 is TGTGCCAGCAGCTCAGGTTTCAATGAGCAGTTCTTC. The encoded protein is CASSSGFNEQFF.

This clonotype was detected many times. This rearrangement joins TRBV6-1 to TRBJ1-5; 7 bases are shared with TRBD1. The CDR3 loop spans 14 amino acids. After removal of 7 bases from V and 7 bases from J, the junction contained 10 bases not matched to a gene. CDR1 and CDR2 from the germline V gene are MNHNS and SASEGT. DNA for the CDR3: TGTGCCAGCATCCCGACAGGGCATATACAGCCCCAGCATTTT. As protein: CASIPTGHIQPQHF.

V is TRBV5-1 and J is TRBJ1-1; D may be TRBD1 (5 bases). The CDR3 runs to 14 residues. Germline CDR1 is SGHRS and CDR2 is YFSETQ. Trimming pared 1 base from V and 3 bases from J, leaving 10 bases between. CDR3 region: CASSLQGLDTEAFF. The CDR3 region has the DNA TGCGCCAGCAGCTTGCAGGGATTAGACACTGAAGCTTTCTTT.